This T cell receptor beta chain was captured by sequencing in a study of blood T cells in healthy people across ages (dated by TCRdb to about 2015). A note on the overall study: In model experiments, roughly one uniquely barcoded TCR beta cDNA molecule per two T cells was captured by template switching. The study measured age-related changes in TCR beta repertoire diversity using deep sequencing normalized with unique cDNA molecular identifiers. The donors were split into four age groups: young (average about 16 years), middle-aged (over 35), aged (approximately 60) and long-lived (approximately 80). Donors of different ages were randomly distributed across sequencing lanes to avoid experimental bias. Two additional independent replicas of 1 million unique cDNA reads from the same blood draw were analyzed for two donors (one aged 18 to 30 and one aged 80 or older).

The paper's findings and limits, for the study overall: Bulk unsorted PBMC profiling prevented conclusive comparison of naive and antigen-experienced compartments. The long-lived group showed more naive CD4+ T cells, fewer expanded clones and increased TCR diversity than the aged group, suggesting age selection. Because donor CMV infection status was unknown, age-related changes in expanded clonotypes were potentially confounded. Total diversity estimates from one million sequenced T cells were considered lower bounds and underestimates. As age increased, observed TCR beta diversity per million T cells dropped in a roughly linear way, and a significant reduction was already evident by age 40. The percentage of naive T cells measured by flow cytometry correlated strongly with observed TCR beta diversity.

The library was obtained by 5' RACE. Sequencer: Illumina HiSeq 2500. A second roughly 7 to 12 cycle PCR used a sample-barcoded 5' primer and a J-beta primer mix. A unique molecular identifier was introduced onto each TCR beta cDNA molecule by a template-switch 5' adaptor carrying 12 random nucleotides. At least 3 million CDR3-containing paired-end reads were obtained from each sample. First-strand cDNA synthesis was performed from all RNA using the Mint cDNA synthesis kit, with priming by a TRBC-specific oligonucleotide. Following uracil-DNA glycosylase treatment, all cDNA underwent a first 18-cycle PCR with the universal primers M1SS and BC2_uni_R. In the paper's pipeline: For normalization, 1 million high-quality reads, each with a distinct molecular identifier, were randomly selected from each sample. Reads sharing molecular identifiers were discarded rather than binned into consensus sequences. CDR3 identification, clonotype clustering and error correction used MiTCR with a Q25 quality threshold and the strictest error-elimination algorithm. A nonparametric unseen species model using Euler transformation provided a lower-bound estimate of total TCR beta diversity. The public reads were reprocessed in TCRdb via fastp at Q25 and MiXCR, keeping in-frame beta chains. Rows merge per CDR3 protein into single entries with the most common DNA and genes. TCRdb, not the authors, supplied the V and J calls. The sample table shows 700,000 to 900,000 distinct CDR3 sequences, and less than 70% are seen once. The biggest ten clones account for 41% of the sample.

Donors were 39 systemically healthy Caucasian individuals from Russia aged about 6 to 100 years. About 10 milliliters of peripheral blood were collected from each donor into EDTA-treated Vacutainer tubes. PBMCs were isolated by Ficoll-Paque density-gradient centrifugation, with at least 6 million obtained per sample. Trizol reagent was used to extract total RNA from PBMCs, with at least 5.5 micrograms per sample. Naive CD45RAhigh/CD27high T cell percentages were measured by flow cytometry on a PBMC aliquot from every donor. Points on this clonotype: Its antigen has not been determined. No much larger clone is present one base from it, and per-base qualities are unavailable.

This sequence originates from a man older than 75 in good health. Sequencing was performed on blood.

The DNA sequence follows: TGCAGTGCTGGAGCAGGACAGGGGGTTAGCTATGGCTACACCTTC. This codes for CSAGAGQGVSYGYTF. The sequence is built from TRBV20-1 and TRBJ1-2; 10 junctional bases match TRBD1. Including cysteine and phenylalanine, the CDR3 has 15 amino acids. CDR3 DNA is the only sequence kept; it has 45 bases, read in frame from the first base. V ends up 5 bases short and J 4 bases short, with an unmatched junction base count of 10. CDR1 DFQATT and CDR2 SNEGSKA were looked up in the germline V gene (reference sequence).